Listed below are T cell receptor beta chains from one sample, sequenced in a study of beta chain features in type 1 diabetes. The assay was immunoSEQ multiplex PCR, and TCRdb's table has in-frame clones only and misses some. The profile shows 200,000 to 250,000 clones, approximately 14% of them singletons. Sequencing used naive CD4+ T cells from blood. All receptors derive from a man aged 25-40 years with type 1 diabetes. Both conserved end residues are part of each CDR3. Fields, in order: J gene, V gene, D gene, clone size, CDR3 protein, CDR3 DNA. D genes are given only for firm matches. Some rows have no size entry. The others give once, few or many, or a class for an expanded clone.

J gene: TRBJ1-1
V gene: TRBV30
D gene: TRBD1
clone size: few
CDR3 protein: CACRDRGNLEAFF
CDR3 DNA: TGTGCCTGCAGGGACAGGGGGAACCTTGAAGCTTTCTTT

J gene: TRBJ2-2
V gene: TRBV2
D gene: TRBD2
clone size: -
CDR3 protein: CASSDQRGAGELFF
CDR3 DNA: TGTGCCAGCAGTGACCAGCGGGGGGCTGGGGAGCTGTTTTTT

J gene: TRBJ1-2
V gene: TRBV25-1
D gene: -
clone size: few
CDR3 protein: CASSGSRRGIFYGYTF
CDR3 DNA: TGTGCCAGCAGTGGATCGAGAAGGGGGATCTTCTATGGCTACACCTTC

J gene: TRBJ2-7
V gene: TRBV30
D gene: TRBD1
clone size: few
CDR3 protein: CAWSTGTAYEQYF
CDR3 DNA: TGTGCCTGGAGTACTGGGACAGCCTACGAGCAGTACTTC

J gene: TRBJ2-2
V gene: TRBV6-5
D gene: TRBD1
clone size: few
CDR3 protein: CASSYGDRGNTGELFF
CDR3 DNA: TGTGCCAGCAGTTACGGGGACAGGGGAAACACCGGGGAGCTGTTTTTT

J gene: TRBJ2-7
V gene: TRBV23-1
D gene: -
clone size: -
CDR3 protein: CASSQWAPGHHPYEQYF
CDR3 DNA: TGCGCCAGCAGTCAATGGGCCCCGGGACACCATCCCTACGAGCAGTACTTC

J gene: TRBJ1-5
V gene: TRBV25-1
D gene: -
clone size: -
CDR3 protein: CASSESGGAGQPQHF
CDR3 DNA: TGTGCCAGCAGTGAATCCGGAGGGGCGGGTCAGCCCCAGCATTTT

J gene: TRBJ2-5
V gene: TRBV7-9
D gene: TRBD1
clone size: -
CDR3 protein: CASSFPQGAYETQYF
CDR3 DNA: TGTGCCAGCAGCTTTCCACAGGGGGCGTATGAGACCCAGTACTTC

J gene: TRBJ2-3
V gene: TRBV29-1
D gene: TRBD2
clone size: few
CDR3 protein: CSGGGGSDTQYF
CDR3 DNA: TGCAGCGGCGGGGGGGGGTCAGATACGCAGTATTTT

J gene: TRBJ2-7
V gene: TRBV5-4
D gene: -
clone size: -
CDR3 protein: CASSSGGPFYEQYF
CDR3 DNA: TGTGCCAGCAGCTCCGGGGGACCGTTCTACGAGCAGTACTTC

J gene: TRBJ2-3
V gene: TRBV27
D gene: TRBD2
clone size: few
CDR3 protein: CASSLSFPGGYTDTQYF
CDR3 DNA: TGTGCCAGCAGTTTATCGTTCCCGGGGGGGTACACAGATACGCAGTATTTT

J gene: TRBJ2-5
V gene: TRBV9
D gene: -
clone size: few
CDR3 protein: CASSFGGAVQETQYF
CDR3 DNA: TGTGCCAGCAGCTTCGGAGGGGCAGTACAAGAGACCCAGTACTTC

J gene: TRBJ2-7
V gene: TRBV6-5
D gene: -
clone size: -
CDR3 protein: CASSYGRDPTYEQYF
CDR3 DNA: TGTGCCAGCAGTTACGGGCGGGACCCTACCTACGAGCAGTACTTC

J gene: TRBJ2-3
V gene: TRBV20-1
D gene: -
clone size: -
CDR3 protein: CSARVADTQYF
CDR3 DNA: TGCAGTGCTAGAGTAGCCGATACGCAGTATTTT

J gene: TRBJ2-3
V gene: TRBV9
D gene: -
clone size: -
CDR3 protein: CASSVAAGVRTDTQYF
CDR3 DNA: TGTGCCAGCAGCGTAGCGGCAGGGGTCCGCACAGATACGCAGTATTTT

J gene: TRBJ2-2
V gene: TRBV5-4
D gene: TRBD1
clone size: -
CDR3 protein: CASSTRTGNTGELFF
CDR3 DNA: TGTGCCAGCAGCACGCGGACAGGAAACACCGGGGAGCTGTTTTTT

J gene: TRBJ2-1
V gene: TRBV30
D gene: TRBD2
clone size: -
CDR3 protein: CAWSGGGGGYNEQFF
CDR3 DNA: TGTGCCTGGAGTGGTGGCGGGGGGGGGTACAATGAGCAGTTCTTC

J gene: TRBJ1-2
V gene: TRBV7-9
D gene: -
clone size: few
CDR3 protein: CASSLSGGDGYTF
CDR3 DNA: TGTGCCAGCAGCTTATCGGGGGGCGATGGCTACACCTTC

J gene: TRBJ2-7
V gene: TRBV5-1
D gene: TRBD2
clone size: few
CDR3 protein: CASSTGLAPSYEQYF
CDR3 DNA: TGCGCCAGCAGCACCGGACTAGCCCCCTCGTACGAGCAGTACTTC

J gene: TRBJ1-5
V gene: TRBV19
D gene: -
clone size: few
CDR3 protein: CASSMVTESNQPQHF
CDR3 DNA: TGTGCCAGTAGTATGGTGACAGAGAGCAATCAGCCCCAGCATTTT

J gene: TRBJ2-1
V gene: TRBV14
D gene: -
clone size: few
CDR3 protein: CASSQDGGNEQFF
CDR3 DNA: TGTGCCAGCAGCCAAGATGGAGGGAATGAGCAGTTCTTC

J gene: TRBJ1-2
V gene: TRBV2
D gene: TRBD1
clone size: -
CDR3 protein: CASSLRQGWNGYTF
CDR3 DNA: TGTGCCAGCAGTCTCCGACAGGGGTGGAATGGCTACACCTTC

J gene: TRBJ1-2
V gene: TRBV29-1
D gene: -
clone size: -
CDR3 protein: CSVEGTASYGYTF
CDR3 DNA: TGCAGCGTTGAAGGGACAGCTTCATATGGCTACACCTTC

J gene: TRBJ1-2
V gene: TRBV2
D gene: -
clone size: few
CDR3 protein: CASSEQSGGYTF
CDR3 DNA: TGTGCCAGCAGTGAACAGTCGGGAGGCTACACCTTC

J gene: TRBJ2-4
V gene: TRBV29-1
D gene: TRBD1
clone size: -
CDR3 protein: CSVAFGTGAGKNIQYF
CDR3 DNA: TGCAGCGTTGCCTTCGGGACAGGGGCGGGCAAAAACATTCAGTACTTC

J gene: TRBJ2-1
V gene: TRBV18
D gene: -
clone size: -
CDR3 protein: CASSPGLLDNEQFF
CDR3 DNA: TGTGCCAGCTCACCAGGGTTACTAGACAATGAGCAGTTCTTC

J gene: TRBJ1-5
V gene: TRBV6-6
D gene: -
clone size: -
CDR3 protein: CASSTGQGVQPQHF
CDR3 DNA: TGTGCCAGCAGCACCGGGCAGGGCGTACAGCCCCAGCATTTT

J gene: TRBJ1-2
V gene: TRBV23-1
D gene: -
clone size: many
CDR3 protein: CASRRRGHTF
CDR3 DNA: TGCGCCAGCAGGCGGCGGGGGCACACCTTC

J gene: TRBJ2-2
V gene: TRBV6-5
D gene: TRBD2
clone size: -
CDR3 protein: CASSTGTITGELFF
CDR3 DNA: TGTGCCAGCAGTACCGGGACTATCACCGGGGAGCTGTTTTTT

J gene: TRBJ1-5
V gene: TRBV19
D gene: TRBD1
clone size: -
CDR3 protein: CATAEGQGGQPQHF
CDR3 DNA: TGTGCCACCGCCGAGGGACAGGGAGGCCAGCCCCAGCATTTT

J gene: TRBJ2-7
V gene: TRBV19
D gene: TRBD1
clone size: few
CDR3 protein: CASSSGQGTYEQYF
CDR3 DNA: TGTGCCAGTAGTTCGGGACAGGGGACCTACGAGCAGTACTTC

J gene: TRBJ1-1
V gene: TRBV29-1
D gene: TRBD1
clone size: few
CDR3 protein: CSGDRDNTEAFF
CDR3 DNA: TGCAGCGGGGACAGGGACAACACTGAAGCTTTCTTT

J gene: TRBJ2-7
V gene: TRBV5-1
D gene: -
clone size: -
CDR3 protein: CASSLYTAYEQYF
CDR3 DNA: TGCGCCAGCAGCTTATACACCGCCTACGAGCAGTACTTC

J gene: TRBJ2-5
V gene: TRBV11-2
D gene: TRBD1
clone size: -
CDR3 protein: CASSSRSRTGGETQYF
CDR3 DNA: TGTGCCAGCAGCTCTAGATCGAGAACAGGGGGGGAGACCCAGTACTTC

J gene: TRBJ1-5
V gene: TRBV30
D gene: -
clone size: -
CDR3 protein: CAWAGDSNQPQHF
CDR3 DNA: TGTGCCTGGGCAGGGGATAGCAATCAGCCCCAGCATTTT

J gene: TRBJ2-2
V gene: TRBV11-1
D gene: -
clone size: -
CDR3 protein: CASSFGGSGTGELFF
CDR3 DNA: TGTGCCAGCAGCTTTGGGGGCTCGGGGACCGGGGAGCTGTTTTTT

J gene: TRBJ1-1
V gene: TRBV7-9
D gene: -
clone size: -
CDR3 protein: CASSSGVMNTEAFF
CDR3 DNA: TGTGCCAGCAGCTCGGGGGTGATGAACACTGAAGCTTTCTTT

J gene: TRBJ1-5
V gene: TRBV27
D gene: TRBD1
clone size: -
CDR3 protein: CASIKGDREDQPQHF
CDR3 DNA: TGTGCCAGCATCAAGGGGGACAGGGAGGATCAGCCCCAGCATTTT

J gene: TRBJ2-7
V gene: TRBV5-1
D gene: TRBD1
clone size: -
CDR3 protein: CASSSGTVGLYEQYF
CDR3 DNA: TGCGCCAGCAGCTCAGGGACAGTAGGACTCTACGAGCAGTACTTC

J gene: TRBJ2-1
V gene: TRBV7-6
D gene: -
clone size: -
CDR3 protein: CASSPGIPNEQFF
CDR3 DNA: TGTGCCAGCAGCCCGGGAATTCCTAATGAGCAGTTCTTC

J gene: TRBJ1-1
V gene: TRBV7-2
D gene: -
clone size: few
CDR3 protein: CASSTGQINTEAFF
CDR3 DNA: TGTGCCAGCAGCACCGGACAGATAAACACTGAAGCTTTCTTT

J gene: TRBJ2-7
V gene: TRBV27
D gene: -
clone size: -
CDR3 protein: CASSLSEHYEQYF
CDR3 DNA: TGTGCCAGCAGTTTAAGCGAGCACTACGAGCAGTACTTC

J gene: TRBJ2-1
V gene: TRBV5-1
D gene: -
clone size: -
CDR3 protein: CASSLVPGAVNEQFF
CDR3 DNA: TGCGCCAGCAGCTTGGTACCAGGGGCGGTCAATGAGCAGTTCTTC

J gene: TRBJ1-1
V gene: TRBV5-1
D gene: TRBD1
clone size: few
CDR3 protein: CASYGQVNTEAFF
CDR3 DNA: TGCGCCAGCTACGGACAGGTGAACACTGAAGCTTTCTTT

J gene: TRBJ2-2
V gene: TRBV5-4
D gene: TRBD2
clone size: few
CDR3 protein: CASSIWRGGTNTGELFF
CDR3 DNA: TGTGCCAGCAGCATCTGGCGGGGGGGTACGAACACCGGGGAGCTGTTTTTT

J gene: TRBJ2-7
V gene: TRBV2
D gene: -
clone size: -
CDR3 protein: CASSTGTGVYEQYF
CDR3 DNA: TGTGCCAGCAGTACCGGGACGGGAGTCTACGAGCAGTACTTC

J gene: TRBJ1-2
V gene: TRBV7-9
D gene: -
clone size: few
CDR3 protein: CASSPGSGLNYGYTF
CDR3 DNA: TGTGCCAGCAGCCCGGGGTCAGGCCTTAACTATGGCTACACCTTC

J gene: TRBJ1-1
V gene: TRBV20-1
D gene: TRBD1
clone size: few
CDR3 protein: CSARGQGEAFF
CDR3 DNA: TGCAGTGCCCGGGGACAGGGCGAAGCTTTCTTT

J gene: TRBJ2-5
V gene: TRBV18
D gene: -
clone size: -
CDR3 protein: CASSPDGTPQETQYF
CDR3 DNA: TGTGCCAGCTCACCAGATGGGACACCTCAAGAGACCCAGTACTTC

J gene: TRBJ1-5
V gene: TRBV4-2
D gene: TRBD1
clone size: -
CDR3 protein: CASSHDSGTGGGNQPQHF
CDR3 DNA: TGTGCCAGCAGCCATGATTCCGGGACAGGGGGTGGCAATCAGCCCCAGCATTTT

J gene: TRBJ2-5
V gene: TRBV2
D gene: -
clone size: few
CDR3 protein: CASSPTAQETQYF
CDR3 DNA: TGTGCCAGCAGCCCGACAGCCCAAGAGACCCAGTACTTC

J gene: TRBJ2-5
V gene: TRBV19
D gene: TRBD1
clone size: few
CDR3 protein: CASSVRGLKETQYF
CDR3 DNA: TGTGCCAGTAGTGTCAGGGGGCTGAAAGAGACCCAGTACTTC

J gene: TRBJ2-1
V gene: TRBV7-2
D gene: -
clone size: few
CDR3 protein: CASSLLGAHNEQFF
CDR3 DNA: TGTGCCAGCAGCTTACTGGGGGCGCACAATGAGCAGTTCTTC

J gene: TRBJ2-1
V gene: TRBV7-8
D gene: -
clone size: -
CDR3 protein: CASSLGDWANEQFF
CDR3 DNA: TGTGCCAGCAGCTTAGGGGACTGGGCCAATGAGCAGTTCTTC